What follows are 15 T cell receptor beta chains derived from one specimen sequenced in a study of glioma-infiltrating T cells after dendritic cell vaccination. Noted time point: after dendritic cell vaccination, including at tumor progression/relapse. Libraries were prepared by immunoSEQ multiplex PCR; TCRdb keeps only in-frame clonotypes and omits some of them. The sample yields over 80,000 clones, roughly 77% seen once. Sample: blood, taken after dendritic cell vaccination. The receptors derive from a human donor with glioblastoma.

The chain couples TRBV9 to TRBJ2-1, with TRBD2 matching 8 bases. CDR1 SGDLS and CDR2 YYNGEE come from the germline V gene. The CDR3 is made up of 17 amino acids. V lost 0 bases, J lost 0 bases, and 5 bases stayed unmatched. The CDR3 nucleotides read TGTGCCAGCAGCGTAGCGGAGCGGGGGAGCTCCTACAATGAGCAGTTCTTC. It yields the protein CASSVAERGSSYNEQFF.

The chain has TRBV6-4 and TRBJ1-2, with no clear D. Trimming removed 6 bases at V and 7 bases at J, with 12 bases between. The V gene's germline CDR1 is MRHNA and CDR2 SNTAGT. This CDR3 is 12 amino acids long. This CDR3 reads CASSQETRGYTF. The CDR3 DNA reads TGTGCCAGCAGCCAGGAAACACGTGGCTACACCTTC.

The chain uses TRBV5-1 and TRBJ2-5; 8 bases are shared with TRBD2. After removal of 0 bases from V and 4 bases from J, the junction contained 5 bases not matched to a gene. The germline CDR1 and CDR2 sequences are SGHRS and YFSETQ. The CDR3 sequence is 15 residues long. The CDR3 DNA sequence: TGCGCCAGCAGCTTGGAGCGGGAGAGTGGAGAGACCCAGTACTTC. It codes for CASSLERESGETQYF.

The chain uses TRBV27 and TRBJ1-5, with unresolved D. Trimming cost V 5 bases and J 3 bases, with 14 bases left between them. There are 15 residues in the CDR3. Germline CDR1 is MNHEY and CDR2 is SMNVEV (reference sequence). The CDR3 is CASSRRKGSNQPQHF. CDR3 sequence (DNA): TGTGCCAGCAGTAGGAGGAAAGGGTCCAATCAGCCCCAGCATTTT.

V and J are TRBV7-8 and TRBJ2-7; no clear D gene. This CDR3 has 11 residues. Germline V lookup: CDR1 SGHVS, CDR2 FQNEAQ. Trimming stripped 0 bases from V and 6 bases from J, with 3 bases between. The CDR3 coding sequence is TGTGCCAGCAGCTTAGCTCTCGAGCAGTACTTC. It yields the protein CASSLALEQYF. Full variable domain (rest looked up from reference TRBV7-8 and TRBJ2-7): GAGVSQSPRYKVAKRGQDVALRCDPISGHVSLFWYQQALGQGPEFLTYFQNEAQLDKSGLPSDRFFAERPEGSVSTLKIQRTQQEDSAVYLCASSLALEQYFGPGTRLTVT.

V usage is TRBV27 and J usage is TRBJ2-7; tentatively, D is TRBD1 (6 bases). This CDR3 has 16 residues. Trimming took 5 bases from V and 2 from J, leaving 19 bases between them. Germline V gives CDR1 MNHEY, CDR2 SMNVEV (reference sequence). Written as DNA, the CDR3 is TGTGCCAGCAGTCCCACAGGGCGCGTTACCACCTACGAGCAGTACGTC. It is translated as CASSPTGRVTTYEQYV.

V is TRBV2 and J is TRBJ1-6; D possibly corresponds to TRBD1 (5 bases). The CDR3 runs 12 residues. Trimming took off 6 bases at V and 8 bases at J, with 8 bases between the two ends. Germline lookup yields CDR1 SNHLY and CDR2 FYNNEI. The CDR3 DNA is TGTGCCAGCAGCCAAGGGGATTCACCCCTCCACTTT. The encoded protein is CASSQGDSPLHF.

The chain combines TRBV6-5 with TRBJ1-4, with D possibly TRBD1 on 5 matching bases. The CDR3 length is 14 residues. V was clipped by 3 bases and J by 10 bases, with 15 bases between them. Germline CDR1 MNHEY, CDR2 SVGAGI. The CDR3 DNA sequence: TGTGCCAGCAGTTATTCGGCCGGGGGGGGAAAACTGTTTTTT. Its translation: CASSYSAGGGKLFF.

The chain is built from TRBV5-6 and TRBJ2-1; D is unresolved. CDR3 length: 16 residues. Per germline, CDR1 SGHDT and CDR2 YYEEEE. The ends were cut back, 4 bases at V and 4 bases at J, with 18 bases in the middle. DNA of the CDR3: TGTGCCAGCAGCCTTCGTAGGATAGCTGAGTACAATGAGCAGTTCTTC. Its translation: CASSLRRIAEYNEQFF.

This rearrangement joins TRBV9 to TRBJ2-2; maybe TRBD2 (5 bases). The CDR3 extends over 15 amino acids. Trimming shortened V by 1 base and J by 2 bases, and 9 bases separated the two germline ends. Germline V gene lookup returns CDR1 SGDLS and CDR2 YYNGEE. CDR3 in amino acids: CASSVLLGNTGELFF. In DNA form, the CDR3 reads TGTGCCAGCAGCGTACTACTAGGAAACACCGGGGAGCTGTTTTTT.

The J gene is TRBJ2-7, the V gene TRBV2; 12 nucleotides line up with TRBD2. Germline loops: CDR1 SNHLY, CDR2 FYNNEI. The CDR3 runs 17 residues. With V trimmed by 2 bases and J by 2 bases, 7 bases remained unmatched. The CDR3 spells CASSERLAGVSPYEQYF. CDR3 coding DNA: TGTGCCAGCAGTGAAAGACTAGCGGGGGTGAGTCCCTACGAGCAGTACTTC.

The V call is TRBV7-9, the J call TRBJ2-3, with D unresolved. Germline CDR1 and CDR2: SEHNR and FQNEAQ (reference sequence). V lost 4 bases and J lost 5, with 10 bases in between. The CDR3 extends over 13 amino acids. CDR3 region: CASSSRYKDTQYF. CDR3 nucleotides: TGTGCCAGCAGCTCTAGGTATAAAGATACGCAGTATTTT.

This clone was detected many times. V is TRBV7-9 and J is TRBJ1-1; TRBD1 is a possible D gene (5 bases). The CDR3 is made up of 13 amino acids. Trimming removed 8 bases from V and 3 bases from J, with 13 bases in between. The germline V gene has CDR1 SEHNR and CDR2 FQNEAQ (reference sequence). In nucleotides, the CDR3 is TGTGCCAGCGGCACAGGCATTCACACTGAAGCTTTCTTT. Translating it yields CASGTGIHTEAFF.

The rearrangement joins TRBV5-1 to TRBJ1-2; D uncertain. V lost 2 bases and J lost 3, with 8 bases in between. The length of the CDR3 is 13 residues. The V gene's germline CDR1 is SGHRS and CDR2 YFSETQ. CDR3 DNA: TGCGCCAGCAGCTTATCCGGGGACTATGGCTACACCTTC. This encodes CASSLSGDYGYTF. Using reference TRBV5-1 and TRBJ1-2 for the parts outside the CDR3, the full variable domain is KAGVTQTPRYLIKTRGQQVTLSCSPISGHRSVSWYQQTPGQGLQFLFEYFSETQRNKGNFPGRFSGRQFSNSRSEMNVSTLELGDSALYLCASSLSGDYGYTFGSGTRLTVV.

This clone was observed a few times. J is TRBJ2-2 and V is TRBV9, with 12 bases matching TRBD1. From germline, CDR1 is SGDLS and CDR2 YYNGEE. CDR3 size: 17 residues. The trim removed 5 bases at V and 2 bases at J, leaving 7 bases unmatched. The CDR3 region has the DNA TGTGCCAGCAGTTTGAGGGGGACAGGGGGCAACACCGGGGAGCTGTTTTTT. Protein: CASSLRGTGGNTGELFF.